This T cell receptor beta chain was identified during a study of lymphopenia after photon versus proton radiotherapy. Regarding the study as a whole: After lymphocyte nadir, photon-treated repertoires showed oligoclonal expansion, especially CD8+ Temra.

J lost 1 base, V lost 1 base, and 5 bases had no gene match. CDR1 LNHNV and CDR2 YYDKDF come from the germline V gene (reference sequence). The CDR3 consists of 16 residues. Turning to this clone: Its antigen is as yet unknown.

TCRdb keeps only in-frame clones here, not all; method: immunoSEQ multiplex PCR. The sample records around 24,000 clones, around 83% being singletons. The source of this sequence is a woman aged 50 to 65 with pancreatic cancer. The chain employs TRBV15 and TRBJ2-3, with TRBD2 identical over 7 bases. Sequencing used peripheral blood, obtained from a patient treated with photon-based radiotherapy. CDR3 bases: TGTGCCACCAGCAGAGTGGCTAGCGGAGGCACAGATACGCAGTATTTT. Encoded protein: CATSRVASGGTDTQYF.